In its sample, the clone carrying this TCR beta chain was seen a few times. The antigen is unknown. The data belong to a study of identical twins. Findings and limits, study-wide: In zero-insertion analyses, partial confounding could arise from invariant MAIT and iNKT cells. Weaker excess twin sharing was observed in beta out-of-frame sequences.

Each CDR3 protein is one row after TCRdb ran MiXCR on the 5' RACE reads. Of 200,000 to 300,000 distinct CDR3 sequences listed, around 7% were seen once; the top ten hold roughly 3.6%. Everyone who gave samples was a healthy Caucasian. This CDR3 is 14 amino acids long. Trimming removed 6 bases at V and 6 bases at J, with 16 bases between. Germline assignment: CDR1 KGHSH and CDR2 LQKENI. The same data also contributed to another study, on yellow fever vaccine responses in identical twins.

The specimen sequenced was memory (CD45RO+) T cells sorted from blood. V and J are TRBV18 and TRBJ2-3; D is perhaps TRBD1 (5 bases). This clonotype originated in a woman younger than 35 in good health. DNA for the CDR3: TGTGCCAGCTCCCCGACAGTGTCCTACGATACGCAGTATTTT. It codes for CASSPTVSYDTQYF. The full variable domain, completed using reference TRBV18 and TRBJ2-3, is NAGVMQNPRHLVRRRGQEARLRCSPMKGHSHVYWYRQLPEEGLKFMVYLQKENIIDESGMPKERFSAEFPKEGPSILRIQQVVRGDSAAYFCASSPTVSYDTQYFGPGTRLTVL.